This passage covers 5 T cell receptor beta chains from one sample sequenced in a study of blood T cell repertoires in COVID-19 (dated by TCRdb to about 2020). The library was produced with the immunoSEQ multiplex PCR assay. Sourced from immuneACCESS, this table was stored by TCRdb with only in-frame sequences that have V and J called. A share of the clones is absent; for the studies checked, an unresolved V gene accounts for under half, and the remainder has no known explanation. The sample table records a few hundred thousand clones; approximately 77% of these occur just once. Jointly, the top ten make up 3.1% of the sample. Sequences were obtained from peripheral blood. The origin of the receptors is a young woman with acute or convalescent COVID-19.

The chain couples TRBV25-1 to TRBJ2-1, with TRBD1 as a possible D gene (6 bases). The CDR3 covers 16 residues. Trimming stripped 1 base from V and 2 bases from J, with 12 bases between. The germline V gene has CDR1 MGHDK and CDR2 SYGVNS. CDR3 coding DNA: TGTGCCAGCAGTGAATCAGGGGACAAAACCTACAATGAGCAGTTCTTC. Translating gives CASSESGDKTYNEQFF.

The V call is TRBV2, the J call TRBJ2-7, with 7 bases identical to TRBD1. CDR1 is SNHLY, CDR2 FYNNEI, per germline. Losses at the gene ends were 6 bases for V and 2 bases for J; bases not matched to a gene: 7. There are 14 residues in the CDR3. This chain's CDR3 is CASRKTGTAYEQYF. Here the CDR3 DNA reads TGTGCCAGCAGGAAGACAGGGACGGCCTACGAGCAGTACTTC.

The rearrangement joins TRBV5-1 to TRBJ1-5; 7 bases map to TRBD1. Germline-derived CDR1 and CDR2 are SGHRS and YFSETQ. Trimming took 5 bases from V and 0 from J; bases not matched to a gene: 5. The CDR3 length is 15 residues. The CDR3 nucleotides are TGCGCCAGCAGATCGACAGGGAATAGCAATCAGCCCCAGCATTTT. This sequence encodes CASRSTGNSNQPQHF. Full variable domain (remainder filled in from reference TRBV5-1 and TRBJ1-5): KAGVTQTPRYLIKTRGQQVTLSCSPISGHRSVSWYQQTPGQGLQFLFEYFSETQRNKGNFPGRFSGRQFSNSRSEMNVSTLELGDSALYLCASRSTGNSNQPQHFGDGTRLSIL.

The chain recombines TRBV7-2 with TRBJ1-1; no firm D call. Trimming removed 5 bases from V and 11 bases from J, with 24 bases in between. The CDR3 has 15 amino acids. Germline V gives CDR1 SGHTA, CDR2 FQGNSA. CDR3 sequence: CASSPDMAALEGAFF. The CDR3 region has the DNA TGTGCCAGCAGCCCTGATATGGCGGCCCTCGAGGGTGCTTTCTTT. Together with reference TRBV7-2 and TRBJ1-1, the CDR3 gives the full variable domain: GAGVSQSPSNKVTEKGKDVELRCDPISGHTALYWYRQSLGQGLEFLIYFQGNSAPDKSGLPSDRFSAERTGGSVSTLTIQRTQQEDSAVYLCASSPDMAALEGAFFGQGTRLTVV.

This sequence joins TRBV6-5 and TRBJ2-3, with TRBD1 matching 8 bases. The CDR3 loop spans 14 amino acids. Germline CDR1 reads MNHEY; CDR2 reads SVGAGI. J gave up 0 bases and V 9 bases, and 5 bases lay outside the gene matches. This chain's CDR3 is CARDRALSTDTQYF. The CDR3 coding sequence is TGTGCCAGGGACAGGGCATTGAGCACAGATACGCAGTATTTT.